The rows below give T cell receptor beta chains drawn from one sample of a study of blood T cell repertoires in COVID-19. The protocol was immunoSEQ multiplex PCR, while the TCRdb copy is restricted to in-frame clones and leaves out a portion. The sample yields roughly 440,000 clones, 88% seen once. Source material: peripheral blood. Source of these receptors: a woman aged 50 to 65 with COVID-19, enrolled during active disease. Both conserved end residues are part of each CDR3. A D gene is named only where the DNA matches it firmly. Clone size is given for some rows only: seen once, a few or many times, or a class if the clone is expanded.

once	TRBD2	TRBJ2-1	TRBV9	CASSPGRVEDYHNEQFF	TGTGCCAGCAGCCCCGGGAGGGTGGAGGACTATCACAATGAGCAGTTCTTC
.	TRBD2	TRBJ2-1	TRBV7-9	CASSPGSGGTYNEQFF	TGTGCCAGCAGCCCCGGGTCGGGGGGAACCTACAATGAGCAGTTCTTC
few	.	TRBJ1-5	TRBV2	CASSVDSIQPQHF	TGTGCCAGCAGTGTGGACAGCATCCAGCCCCAGCATTTT
.	TRBD1	TRBJ1-2	TRBV9	CASSVGDTTGTSGYGYTF	TGTGCCAGCAGCGTAGGGGATACGACAGGGACGAGCGGCTATGGCTACACCTTC
.	.	TRBJ2-3	TRBV12-2	CASRPSSGGPSDTQYF	TGTGCAAGTCGCCCATCCTCGGGGGGGCCATCAGATACGCAGTATTTT
.	TRBD2	TRBJ2-3	TRBV7-9	CASSVLAGGSTDTQYF	TGTGCCAGCAGCGTGTTAGCGGGGGGTAGCACAGATACGCAGTATTTT
.	TRBD1	TRBJ1-3	TRBV19	CASGQGTSGNTIYF	TGTGCCAGTGGACAGGGGACCTCTGGAAACACCATATATTTT
once	.	TRBJ2-5	TRBV4-2	CASSQEDRPPRYF	TGTGCCAGCAGCCAAGAGGACAGACCCCCTCGGTACTTC
.	TRBD1	TRBJ1-1	TRBV5-1	CASSSLQGGDTEAFF	TGCGCCAGCAGCTCCCTACAGGGGGGGGACACTGAAGCTTTCTTT
.	TRBD1	TRBJ1-6	TRBV4-1	CASSRGGQGVYNSPLHF	TGCGCCAGCAGCCGGGGTGGACAGGGTGTTTATAATTCACCCCTCCACTTT
.	.	TRBJ2-7	TRBV12-5	CASGLGGSYEQYF	TGTGCTAGTGGTTTGGGAGGGTCCTACGAGCAGTACTTC
.	TRBD1	TRBJ1-5	TRBV7-2	CASSLEGQGSSNQPQHF	TGTGCCAGCAGCTTAGAAGGACAGGGTTCTAGCAATCAGCCCCAGCATTTT
.	.	TRBJ2-7	TRBV5-1	CASSLTGDYEQYF	TGCGCCAGCAGCTTAACAGGAGACTACGAGCAGTACTTC
few	TRBD1	TRBJ2-1	TRBV11-3	CASSLEGQGSNEQFF	TGTGCCAGCAGCTTAGAGGGACAGGGTAGCAATGAGCAGTTCTTC
.	.	TRBJ1-2	TRBV28	CASSSGVWGYTF	TGTGCCAGCAGTTCCGGGGTATGGGGCTACACCTTC
.	.	TRBJ1-1	TRBV5-5	CASSLAWANLAFF	TGTGCCAGCAGCTTGGCTTGGGCTAATCTGGCTTTCTTT
.	.	TRBJ2-2	TRBV9	CASSSTPRPDTGELFF	TGTGCCAGCAGCTCCACTCCGAGGCCCGACACCGGGGAGCTGTTTTTT
.	.	TRBJ1-2	TRBV5-1	CASRPLQGRNYGYTF	TGCGCCAGCAGACCCCTACAGGGTAGAAACTATGGCTACACCTTC
.	.	TRBJ2-3	TRBV18	CASSPEPNTDTQYF	TGTGCCAGCTCACCAGAGCCTAACACAGATACGCAGTATTTT
once	TRBD2	TRBJ2-6	TRBV7-2	CASSYGISGGAFGANVLTF	TGTGCCAGCAGCTATGGGATTAGCGGGGGGGCCTTTGGGGCCAACGTCCTGACTTTC
.	TRBD1	TRBJ2-2	TRBV19	CASGDRVAGELFF	TGTGCCAGTGGAGACAGGGTAGCCGGGGAGCTGTTTTTT
.	.	TRBJ2-3	TRBV3-1/TRBV3-2	CASSPGEHQSTDTQYF	TGTGCCAGCAGCCCAGGGGAACACCAGTCCACAGATACGCAGTATTTT
.	.	TRBJ2-2	TRBV11-3	CASSPSTGELFF	TGTGCCAGCAGCCCTTCCACCGGGGAGCTGTTTTTT
.	.	TRBJ2-3	TRBV15	CATSRDRDTQYF	TGTGCCACCAGCAGAGACCGAGATACGCAGTATTTT
once	.	TRBJ2-7	TRBV24-1	CATSDSETGASYEQYF	TGTGCCACCAGTGATTCTGAGACAGGAGCCTCCTACGAGCAGTACTTC
.	.	TRBJ1-1	TRBV19	CASSISPQGRAAFF	TGTGCCAGTAGTATATCTCCCCAGGGGAGGGCGGCTTTCTTT
.	.	TRBJ2-7	TRBV5-1	CASSLAGQSYEQYF	TGCGCCAGCAGCTTGGCCGGACAGAGCTACGAGCAGTACTTC
.	.	TRBJ1-1	TRBV7-2	CASSSHRMRAFF	TGTGCCAGCAGCTCTCACAGGATGAGAGCTTTCTTT
once	.	TRBJ2-1	TRBV5-1	CASSLNFEPGNEQFF	TGCGCCAGCAGCTTAAACTTTGAGCCGGGGAATGAGCAGTTCTTC
.	.	TRBJ1-4	TRBV30	CAWSGQDNEKLFF	TGTGCCTGGAGTGGTCAGGATAATGAAAAACTGTTTTTT
.	.	TRBJ1-2	TRBV7-3	CASSSNRRGNYGYTF	TGTGCCAGCAGCTCTAACCGGAGAGGGAACTATGGCTACACCTTC
.	.	TRBJ1-1	TRBV10-1	CASSEGKDTEAFF	TGCGCCAGCAGTGAGGGCAAAGACACTGAAGCTTTCTTT
.	.	TRBJ2-1	TRBV2	CAISTVGLLQFF	TGTGCCATCTCCACCGTGGGACTTTTACAGTTCTTC
.	TRBD1	TRBJ2-7	TRBV20-1	CSASVQGAVYEQYF	TGCAGTGCTAGTGTGCAGGGGGCTGTATACGAGCAGTACTTC
.	.	TRBJ1-5	TRBV5-6	CASSLGWGRNQPQHF	TGTGCCAGCAGCTTGGGATGGGGGAGGAATCAGCCCCAGCATTTT
once	.	TRBJ1-5	TRBV19	CASRTSGTKNQPQHF	TGTGCCAGTAGGACCTCCGGGACAAAAAATCAGCCCCAGCATTTT
.	.	TRBJ1-5	TRBV19	CASSAQGSYQPQHF	TGTGCCAGTAGTGCCCAGGGTTCGTATCAGCCCCAGCATTTT
.	.	TRBJ1-3	TRBV24-1	CATSGDNTGNTIYF	TGTGCCACCAGTGGGGACAACACTGGAAACACCATATATTTT
once	TRBD2	TRBJ2-3	TRBV29-1	CSVRDAGGRDTQYF	TGCAGCGTTCGTGACGCGGGGGGGCGAGATACGCAGTATTTT
.	TRBD1	TRBJ2-1	TRBV18	CASSPPGQGDEQFF	TGTGCCAGCTCACCCCCGGGACAGGGTGATGAGCAGTTCTTC
.	TRBD1	TRBJ2-7	TRBV19	CASSPGQGVLSYEQYF	TGTGCCAGTAGTCCCGGACAGGGGGTCCTCTCCTACGAGCAGTACTTC
.	.	TRBJ2-1	TRBV9	CASSADWGGASSYNEQFF	TGTGCCAGCAGCGCCGACTGGGGGGGGGCGAGCTCCTACAATGAGCAGTTCTTC
.	TRBD2	TRBJ2-3	TRBV6-5	CASTHSGGGTDTQYF	TGTGCCAGTACCCATAGCGGGGGGGGCACAGATACGCAGTATTTT
.	TRBD2	TRBJ2-1	TRBV3-1/TRBV3-2	CASSQGGLAGGLGVRNEQFF	TGTGCCAGCAGCCAAGGAGGACTAGCGGGGGGGCTGGGAGTTAGGAATGAGCAGTTCTTC
.	.	TRBJ1-6	TRBV5-6	CASTSLGALHF	TGTGCCAGCACCTCGCTGGGCGCCCTCCACTTT
.	TRBD1	TRBJ2-4	TRBV10-3	CAISEDRGDIQYF	TGTGCCATCAGTGAGGACAGGGGAGACATTCAGTACTTC
.	TRBD1	TRBJ1-6	TRBV28	CASSSPGQGYSPLHF	TGTGCCAGCAGTTCCCCGGGACAGGGGTATTCACCCCTCCACTTT
.	.	TRBJ1-1	TRBV2	CASSEGLGDTEAFF	TGTGCCAGCAGCGAGGGTCTGGGAGACACTGAAGCTTTCTTT